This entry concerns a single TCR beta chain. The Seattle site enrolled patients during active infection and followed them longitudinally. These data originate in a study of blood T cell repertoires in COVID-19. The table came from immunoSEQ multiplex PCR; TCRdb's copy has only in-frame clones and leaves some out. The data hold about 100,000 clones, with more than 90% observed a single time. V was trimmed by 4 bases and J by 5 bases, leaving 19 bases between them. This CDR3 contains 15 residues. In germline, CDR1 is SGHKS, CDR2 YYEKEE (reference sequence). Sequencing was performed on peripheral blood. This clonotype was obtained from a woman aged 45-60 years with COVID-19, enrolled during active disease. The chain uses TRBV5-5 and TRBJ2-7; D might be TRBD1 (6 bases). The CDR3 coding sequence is TGTGCCAGCAGCATAGCTTTCGGGACACACCACGAGCAGTACGTC. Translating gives CASSIAFGTHHEQYV.